This T cell receptor (beta chain) is drawn from a study of blood T cell repertoires in COVID-19. Study information: Samples of COVID-19 (acute and convalescent) were obtained from the United States, Italy and Spain.

Per germline, CDR1 SGHRS and CDR2 YFSETQ. Trimming removed 3 bases from V and 1 base from J; junction bases left unmatched: 0. The CDR3 has 15 residues. Per the original data handling: Reference gene primer amplification in the assay estimated nucleated cell counts. Sequencing was performed with immunoSEQ multiplex PCR; in TCRdb, only in-frame clones are kept and a portion is missing. V and J calls and clone size are copied from that table; D and trimming were computed from the DNA. The table records about 99,000 clones, about four fifths of them present only once. The Seattle site enrolled patients during active infection and followed them longitudinally.

The rearrangement uses TRBV5-1 and TRBJ1-5, with 11 bases aligning to TRBD1. The sequence was obtained from a man older than 75 with COVID-19, enrolled during active disease. The sample consisted of peripheral blood. CDR3 in amino acids: CASSWTGGSNQPQHF. CDR3 coding DNA: TGCGCCAGCAGCTGGACAGGGGGCAGCAATCAGCCCCAGCATTTT.